These T cell receptor beta chains were read from a single sample in a study of PD-1 blockade in classical Hodgkin lymphoma. Assay: immunoSEQ multiplex PCR; the TCRdb copy retains only in-frame clones and omits some. Of about 25,000 clones detected, around 84% appear once; the ten largest clones hold about 6.3%. The source was peripheral blood mononuclear cells (PBMCs), collected before the fourth cycle of nivolumab. The receptors shown here come from a human donor with classical Hodgkin lymphoma. Each CDR3 is given with its conserved first and last residue. The order of the fields is J gene, V gene, CDR3 length, D gene, clone size, CDR3 DNA, CDR3 protein. The D gene is left open where the match is weak. Clone size, where shown, is once, few, many, or a class for clones that have expanded.

>TRBJ2-3|TRBV7-8|15|TRBD2|-
TGTGCCAGCAGCCCGACTAGCGGTTACACAGATACGCAGTATTTT
CASSPTSGYTDTQYF
>TRBJ1-1|TRBV2|14|-|-
TGTGCCAGCCATTTTGACCCCGGACGGACAGAAGCTTTCTTT
CASHFDPGRTEAFF
>TRBJ2-5|TRBV9|16|-|once
TGTGCCAGCAGCGTAGCTGGACGGCGGGGCCAAGAGACCCAGTACTTC
CASSVAGRRGQETQYF
>TRBJ1-1|TRBV4-1|13|-|-
TGCGCCAGCAGCCAAGATGGCGGGGATCGAGCTTTCTTT
CASSQDGGDRAFF
>TRBJ2-7|TRBV4-1|15|-|-
TGCGCCAGCAGCTGGGGGACGGGGAGCTCCTACGAGCAGTACTTC
CASSWGTGSSYEQYF
>TRBJ2-5|TRBV4-1|16|-|-
TGCGCCAGCAGCCAAGACCTGACGGGAAACCAAGAGACCCAGTACTTC
CASSQDLTGNQETQYF
>TRBJ1-1|TRBV6-6|13|-|once
TGTGCCAGCAGTCCGAGGACGAACACTGAAGCTTTCTTT
CASSPRTNTEAFF
>TRBJ2-3|TRBV19|15|-|-
TGTGCCAGTAGCACCAGACAGGCCCTGGGAGATACGCAGTATTTT
CASSTRQALGDTQYF
>TRBJ1-2|TRBV7-9|15|-|-
TGTGCCAGCAGCTACCGTATACCGGACAGCTATGGCTACACCTTC
CASSYRIPDSYGYTF
>TRBJ2-1|TRBV4-1|15|-|-
TGCGCCAGCAGCCAAGATCGCCTTGCCTACAATGAGCAGTTCTTC
CASSQDRLAYNEQFF
>TRBJ2-4|TRBV4-3|13|-|-
TGCGCCAGCAGCCAGAGGGGGGAAAACATTCAGTACTTC
CASSQRGENIQYF
>TRBJ2-3|TRBV7-9|15|-|-
TGTGCCAGCAGCCCCGAGGGGAGAGGCACAGATACGCAGTATTTT
CASSPEGRGTDTQYF
>TRBJ2-7|TRBV11-2|15|TRBD2|-
TGTGCCAGCAGCCCCCAGAGCGGGAGCTCCTACGAGCAGTACTTC
CASSPQSGSSYEQYF
>TRBJ2-1|TRBV28|16|-|-
TGTGCCAGCAGTTCACCCCGGGACACCTCCTACAATGAGCAGTTCTTC
CASSSPRDTSYNEQFF
>TRBJ1-3|TRBV7-9|14|-|-
TGTGCCAGCACCGAGACAGGCTCTGGAAACACCATATATTTT
CASTETGSGNTIYF
>TRBJ2-1|TRBV5-1|15|-|once
TGCGCCAGCAGCCCGAGTTGGAGCTCCTACAATGAGCAGTTCTTC
CASSPSWSSYNEQFF
>TRBJ2-1|TRBV2|13|-|-
TGTGCCAGCCTTGGGGGAAGCTACAATGAGCAGTTCTTC
CASLGGSYNEQFF
>TRBJ2-1|TRBV4-1|18|TRBD2|-
TGCGCCAGCAGCCAAGGAATAATAGCGGGAGCAATAGACAATGAGCAGTTCTTC
CASSQGIIAGAIDNEQFF
>TRBJ2-7|TRBV4-3|15|TRBD1|few
TGCGCCAGCAGCCAACGACAGGGGGAGTCCTACGAGCAGTACTTC
CASSQRQGESYEQYF
>TRBJ1-5|TRBV18|14|-|-
TGTGCCAGCTCACCACCGGGAGGATTCCAGCCCCAGCATTTT
CASSPPGGFQPQHF
>TRBJ2-5|TRBV2|13|-|-
TGTGCCAGCAGCAAGGAGGGGGCAAAGACCCAGTACTTC
CASSKEGAKTQYF
>TRBJ2-5|TRBV20-1|10|-|-
TGCAGTGCTTTAAAAGAGACCCAGTACTTC
CSALKETQYF
>TRBJ2-1|TRBV7-9|14|-|few
TGTGCCAGCAGCTTTATAGGGGGCTACAATGAGCAGTTCTTC
CASSFIGGYNEQFF
>TRBJ1-5|TRBV28|17|-|once
TGTGCCAGCAGGCTCCTACAGGGCCCCTATAGCAATCAGCCCCAGCATTTT
CASRLLQGPYSNQPQHF
>TRBJ2-3|TRBV4-1|17|TRBD2|once
TGCGCCAGCAGCCAAGGAGGAGCGGGGGGGGGCACAGATACGCAGTATTTT
CASSQGGAGGGTDTQYF
>TRBJ2-3|TRBV5-4|14|-|-
TGTGCCAGCAGCTTCCAAGGCTCGGTTGATACGCAGTATTTT
CASSFQGSVDTQYF
>TRBJ2-3|TRBV18|13|-|few
TGTGCCAGCTCAGAGTTTAGCGCAGATACGCAGTATTTT
CASSEFSADTQYF
>TRBJ2-5|TRBV19|12|-|-
TGTGCCAGTAGCGGGAGAGGCCAGACCCAGTACTTC
CASSGRGQTQYF
>TRBJ2-3|TRBV5-1|16|TRBD2|-
TGCGCCAGCAGCATTTTCCTAGCGGGGATCACAGATACGCAGTATTTT
CASSIFLAGITDTQYF
>TRBJ1-1|TRBV6-5|15|-|-
TGTGCCAGCAGTCACCGGGACACAGCCAGAGAGGGAGCTTTCTTT
CASSHRDTAREGAFF
>TRBJ2-1|TRBV9|13|-|-
TGTGCCAGCAGCTCGCCCTGGGAGGATGAGCAGTTCTTC
CASSSPWEDEQFF
>TRBJ2-1|TRBV2|13|-|-
TGTGCCAGCTTAGTTCCCGGCTACAATGAGCAGTTCTTC
CASLVPGYNEQFF
>TRBJ2-5|TRBV7-9|14|-|-
TGTGCCAGCAGCTCCATACAAACCCAAGAGACCCAGTACTTC
CASSSIQTQETQYF
>TRBJ2-7|TRBV9|16|-|-
TGTGCCAGCAGCTCCGACGGAGGGGGCGTATCCTACGAGCAGTACTTC
CASSSDGGGVSYEQYF
>TRBJ2-5|TRBV2|13|TRBD1|-
TGTGCCAGCAGCCAGGACAGGGGTGAGACCCAGTACTTC
CASSQDRGETQYF
>TRBJ2-3|TRBV6-5|15|TRBD2|-
TGTGCCAGCAGTTACTCGATTCGGCGGGAGAATACGCAGTATTTT
CASSYSIRRENTQYF
>TRBJ2-7|TRBV5-4|14|-|-
TGTGCCAGCAGCTTACGGGGCGGACCCTACGAGCAGTACTTC
CASSLRGGPYEQYF
>TRBJ1-1|TRBV11-3|13|-|-
TGTGCCAGCAGCTTAATACAGAACACTGAAGCTTTCTTT
CASSLIQNTEAFF
>TRBJ1-5|TRBV9|13|-|-
TGTGCCAGCAGCGTACAGGGCAATCAGCCCCAGCATTTT
CASSVQGNQPQHF
>TRBJ1-2|TRBV11-3|16|-|once
TGTGCCAGCAGCCCCCGACAGGCGCTAGCTAACTATGGCTACACCTTC
CASSPRQALANYGYTF
>TRBJ2-3|TRBV5-1|15|TRBD1|-
TGCGCCAGCAGCCCGAAGGGGGCCGGCCCAGATACGCAGTATTTT
CASSPKGAGPDTQYF
>TRBJ2-1|TRBV5-1|11|-|-
TGCGCCAGCAGCCTGGGACTCGAGCAGTTCTTC
CASSLGLEQFF
>TRBJ2-4|TRBV2|14|-|-
TGTGCCAGCAGGTTCGACAGGGCCAAAAACATTCAGTACTTC
CASRFDRAKNIQYF
>TRBJ2-7|TRBV18|13|-|-
TGTGCCAGCTCACCGGACAGAACCTACGAGCAGTACTTC
CASSPDRTYEQYF
>TRBJ1-1|TRBV7-8|15|-|few
TGTGCCAGCAGCTCCTCTTTATGGGGGGACACTGAAGCTTTCTTT
CASSSSLWGDTEAFF
>TRBJ1-3|TRBV5-1|16|-|-
TGCGCCAGCAGCTTACAAGGGGAAGGCTCTGGAAACACCATATATTTT
CASSLQGEGSGNTIYF
>TRBJ1-5|TRBV19|15|-|-
TGTGCCAGTAGCACTCACCAGGAAGGAGGGCAGCCCCAGCATTTT
CASSTHQEGGQPQHF
>TRBJ2-1|TRBV2|14|-|-
TGTGCCAGCAGAAGGGACTCATCCTACAATGAGCAGTTCTTC
CASRRDSSYNEQFF
>TRBJ1-5|TRBV21-1|14|-|-
TGTGCCAGCAGCGAGAGGGACAGCAATCAGCCCCAGCATTTT
CASSERDSNQPQHF
>TRBJ2-2|TRBV29-1|14|-|-
TGCAGCGTTGACAGGGCGACGAACACCGGGGAGCTGTTTTTT
CSVDRATNTGELFF
>TRBJ2-5|TRBV5-1|16|TRBD1|-
TGCGCCAGCAGCTTGGCGGTAAGGACAGGGGTAGAGACCCAGTACTTC
CASSLAVRTGVETQYF
>TRBJ2-7|TRBV28|14|-|-
TGTGCCAGCAGTTTCGGAGGGATTTCCTACGAGCAGTACTTC
CASSFGGISYEQYF
>TRBJ1-1|TRBV11-2|15|-|-
TGTGCCAGCAGCTCATTTTTAACCGTTCGGGCTGAAGCTTTCTTT
CASSSFLTVRAEAFF